Listed here are 31 T cell receptor beta chains from one sample, sequenced in a study of CXCR3-negative and CXCR3-positive naive CD8 T cells. Through 5' RACE with UMI labels, the TRB cDNA libraries were prepared. TCRdb reprocessed the 5' RACE reads; each CDR3 protein has one entry and no DNA is given. The sample table includes 30,000 to 40,000 distinct CDR3 sequences. Sequencing input: memory CD8+ T cells from blood. All receptors come from a human donor in good health. Some clones in this sample may be carry-over from other donors' samples.

The chain joins TRBV28 to TRBJ2-7; the D call from TCRdb, TRBD1, cannot be confirmed without DNA. CDR3 length: 14 residues. Germline-derived CDR1 and CDR2 are MDHEN and SYDVKM. This chain's CDR3 is CASSPWDFPYEQYF.

This chain connects TRBV15 to TRBJ2-2. The CDR3 covers 14 residues. Germline CDR1 and CDR2: LNHNV and YYDKDF (reference sequence). CDR3 residues: CATSRDPTTGELFF.

The rearrangement links TRBV29-1 to TRBJ2-3; the TRBD2 assignment by TCRdb is unverifiable without DNA. Germline CDR1 SQVTM, CDR2 ANQGSEA. The CDR3 runs 16 residues. The CDR3 protein is CSVVTSGGAEADTQYF.

The chain links TRBV6-1 to TRBJ1-1; checking the TCRdb D call of TRBD1 is not possible without DNA. Per the germline V gene, CDR1 is MNHNS and CDR2 is SASEGT. CDR3 length: 15 amino acids. The CDR3 spells CASSLGPGMGTEAFF.

This chain joins TRBV7-6 and TRBJ2-7. Germline CDR1 and CDR2: SGHVS and FNYEAQ. The CDR3 is made up of 13 amino acids. CDR3 sequence reads: CASSLRQSYEQYF.

The chain joins TRBV6-2 or TRBV6-3 to TRBJ2-2; TCRdb outputs TRBD2, but without DNA this stays unchecked. Per germline, CDR1 MNHEY and CDR2 SVGEGT. There are 15 residues in the CDR3. CDR3 loop: CASSRTLGVAGELFF.

The CDR3 is CASSVEDYNEQFF. V is TRBV9 and J is TRBJ2-1. Germline loops: CDR1 SGDLS, CDR2 YYNGEE. The CDR3 length is 13 residues.

The V and J genes are TRBV6-2 or TRBV6-3 and TRBJ2-4. The CDR3 has 12 amino acids. Germline V gene sequence: CDR1 MNHEY, CDR2 SVGEGT. CDR3 in amino acids: CASSYKTNIQYF.

V usage is TRBV7-3 and J usage is TRBJ2-7; TCRdb names TRBD1, which stays unverified in the absence of DNA. Germline CDR1 is SGHTA and CDR2 is FQGTGA. This CDR3 spans 14 amino acids. CDR3 sequence: CASSPGYGPYEQYF. The complete variable domain, with remaining parts taken from reference TRBV7-3 and TRBJ2-7, reads GAGVSQTPSNKVTEKGKYVELRCDPISGHTALYWYRQSLGQGPEFLIYFQGTGAADDSGLPNDRFFAVRPEGSVSTLKIQRTERGDSAVYLCASSPGYGPYEQYFGPGTRLTVT.

This chain joins TRBV9 and TRBJ2-5; the TCRdb call, TRBD2, lacks DNA for checking. Germline CDR1 reads SGDLS; CDR2 reads YYNGEE. The CDR3 is made up of 15 amino acids. The CDR3 is CASSLSSGLSETQYF.

The genes are TRBV6-1 and TRBJ2-3; TCRdb reports TRBD2, a call that lacks DNA to check it against. CDR1 is MNHNS and CDR2 is SASEGT in the germline V gene. The CDR3 runs 16 residues. CDR3 residues: CASSETSGGGTDTQYF.

This chain links TRBV12-3 or TRBV12-4 with TRBJ1-4; the TCRdb D gene call, TRBD1, has no DNA to confirm it. CDR3 size: 15 residues. The CDR3 protein is CASSTPAGGPEKLFF.

The J gene is TRBJ2-1, the V gene TRBV6-5. CDR1 is MNHEY and CDR2 is SVGAGI in the germline V gene. This CDR3 is 15 amino acids long. The CDR3 protein is CASSYLPETYNEQFF.

The chain employs TRBV7-9 and TRBJ1-4; TCRdb's assignment of TRBD1 cannot be checked, as there is no DNA. Germline values: CDR1 SEHNR, CDR2 FQNEAQ (reference sequence). There are 16 residues in the CDR3. CDR3 loop: CASSFLLQGSEEKLLF.

The chain combines TRBV9 with TRBJ2-2; TCRdb lists TRBD2, though no DNA is available to test this call. Germline assignment: CDR1 SGDLS and CDR2 YYNGEE. The CDR3 consists of 15 residues. The CDR3: CVSSVDTAERGELFF.

The chain recombines TRBV7-9 with TRBJ2-7; there is no DNA to check the TCRdb D call of TRBD1. CDR1 is SEHNR and CDR2 is FQNEAQ in the germline V gene (reference sequence). The CDR3 extends over 14 amino acids. CDR3 region: CASSLAVGPYEQYF.

CDR3 protein: CSHRPDTDTQYF. This chain joins TRBV29-1 and TRBJ2-3. The CDR3 runs 12 residues. Per germline, CDR1 SQVTM and CDR2 ANQGSEA.

V gene TRBV9 combines with J gene TRBJ2-6. CDR1 and CDR2 from the germline V gene are SGDLS and YYNGEE. This CDR3 is built from 14 residues. This CDR3 reads CASSVSSGANVLTF.

The V call is TRBV28, the J call TRBJ2-7; TCRdb lists TRBD1, though no DNA is available to test this call. Germline CDR1 reads MDHEN; CDR2 reads SYDVKM. The CDR3 is made up of 14 amino acids. Here the CDR3 reads CASSLSLDSYEQYF.

This chain links TRBV15 with TRBJ2-1; the TCRdb D gene call, TRBD1, has no DNA to confirm it. CDR1 and CDR2 (germline): LNHNV, YYDKDF (reference sequence). The CDR3 has 11 residues. CDR3 loop: CATRGAGEQFF.

CDR3 sequence reads: CASSYGSAANTGELFF. The genes are TRBV6-2 or TRBV6-3 and TRBJ2-2. The CDR3 extends over 16 amino acids. Germline CDR1 is MNHEY and CDR2 is SVGEGT.

The chain links TRBV20-1 to TRBJ1-1. The V gene's germline CDR1 is DFQATT and CDR2 SNEGSKA (reference sequence). CDR3 length equals 12 residues. CDR3 loop: CSAPSGVTEAFF.

The chain joins TRBV29-1 to TRBJ2-7; TCRdb's assignment of TRBD2 cannot be checked, as there is no DNA. The CDR3 sequence is 14 residues long. CDR1 is SQVTM, CDR2 ANQGSEA, per germline. The CDR3 here is CSVELAGVEYEQYF.

CDR3 residues: CASSPLGAGLTNTGELFF. The chain is built from TRBV7-9 and TRBJ2-2; TCRdb calls TRBD2, which cannot be checked without DNA. Germline-derived CDR1 and CDR2 are SEHNR and FQNEAQ (reference sequence). The CDR3 sequence is 18 residues long.

The rearrangement uses TRBV7-9 and TRBJ2-1. The germline CDR1 and CDR2 sequences are SEHNR and FQNEAQ (reference sequence). CDR3 length: 13 residues. The CDR3 sequence: CASSLYKGNEQFF.

V usage is TRBV28 and J usage is TRBJ2-7; TCRdb calls TRBD1, which cannot be checked without DNA. Germline CDR1 MDHEN, CDR2 SYDVKM. There are 19 residues in the CDR3. The CDR3 region is CASSFTRDGTLLSSYEQYF. Looking up the rest from reference TRBV28 and TRBJ2-7 gives the full variable domain: DVKVTQSSRYLVKRTGEKVFLECVQDMDHENMFWYRQDPGLGLRLIYFSYDVKMKEKGDIPEGYSVSREKKERFSLILESASTNQTSMYLCASSFTRDGTLLSSYEQYFGPGTRLTVT.

This chain joins TRBV12-3 or TRBV12-4 and TRBJ2-7; lacking DNA, the TRBD1 call made by TCRdb goes unchecked. This CDR3 has 15 amino acids. The CDR3 here is CASSLEGGSSYEQYF.

The chain uses TRBV12-3 or TRBV12-4 and TRBJ2-5; TCRdb's assignment of TRBD1 cannot be checked, as there is no DNA. CDR3 length: 15 residues. CDR3 loop: CASSPAQGRAETQYF.

The chain has TRBV29-1 and TRBJ2-7; the D call from TCRdb, TRBD1, cannot be confirmed without DNA. Germline assignment: CDR1 SQVTM and CDR2 ANQGSEA. This CDR3 is built from 14 residues. The CDR3 protein is CSALGGRETYEQYF.

The chain has TRBV4-2 and TRBJ2-5; the D gene TCRdb calls, TRBD2, cannot be checked with no DNA. CDR1 is LGHNA and CDR2 is YNFKEQ in the germline V gene. This CDR3 comprises 16 residues. CDR3 protein: CASSQSSGIGGETQYF.

The V gene is TRBV29-1, the J gene TRBJ2-5; without DNA, the TCRdb call of TRBD2 cannot be checked. This CDR3 has 14 amino acids. The germline V gene encodes CDR1 SQVTM and CDR2 ANQGSEA. The chain's CDR3 is CSAKGGPFSETQYF.